This T cell receptor beta chain was sequenced in a study of spatial heterogeneity in lung cancer. TCRdb itself ran the 5' RACE reads through MiXCR, one entry per CDR3 protein. The sample yields about 90,000 distinct CDR3 sequences, over 8.5% seen once. Time point specified: sample taken at primary tumor resection. Sequencing was performed on whole RNA extracted from tumor and nontumor lung tissue, or from frozen PBMC, and the material was left unsorted. This clonotype was counted only a few times. V lost 4 bases and J lost 7, with 11 bases in between. This CDR3 comprises 13 residues. Per the germline V gene, CDR1 is SNHLY and CDR2 is FYNNEI.

Sample: PBMCs, taken at surgery. This sequence originates from a male donor with early-stage non-small cell lung cancer. The genes are TRBV2 and TRBJ2-1; possibly TRBD2 for D (6 bases). The chain's CDR3 is CASSARLGNEQFF. CDR3 coding DNA: TGTGCCAGCAGTGCTCGACTAGGAAATGAGCAGTTCTTC. Filled out from reference TRBV2 and TRBJ2-1, the complete variable domain reads EPEVTQTPSHQVTQMGQEVILRCVPISNHLYFYWYRQILGQKVEFLVSFYNNEISEKSEIFDDQFSVERPDGSNFTLKIRSTKLEDSAMYFCASSARLGNEQFFGPGTRLTVL.